A single sample gave rise to the 4 T cell receptor beta chains below, sequenced in a study of cytomegalovirus exposure and HLA in healthy donors. The PCR was carried out with 60 Vbeta primers and 13 Jbeta primers. Profiled with immunoSEQ multiplex PCR; TCRdb holds only in-frame clones, not every one. This table holds 60,000 to 70,000 clones, about 73% found once. Material for sequencing was PBMCs. Receptor source: a woman aged 25-40 years in good health and CMV-seronegative.

The V gene is TRBV7-6, the J gene TRBJ2-7, with 8 bases matching TRBD1. The germline V gene has CDR1 SGHVS and CDR2 FNYEAQ. V trimming: 5 bases; J trimming: 7 bases; junction bases outside the gene matches: 13. CDR3 length equals 15 residues. CDR3 amino acids: CASSRTTGGVGEQYF. In DNA form, the CDR3 reads TGTGCCAGCAGCCGAACTACAGGGGGAGTGGGGGAGCAGTACTTC.

The chain recombines TRBV2 with TRBJ2-2, with a possible D match to TRBD2 (6 bases). From germline, CDR1 is SNHLY and CDR2 FYNNEI. Trimming left V 6 bases short and J 9 bases short, with 17 bases between. CDR3 length: 14 amino acids. The CDR3, as DNA: TGTGCCAGCAGGCCGGGACTCTCAATCCGGGAGCTGTTTTTT. Translation gives CASRPGLSIRELFF.

V is TRBV7-2 and J is TRBJ2-5; 7 bases fit TRBD1. The germline gives CDR1 SGHTA, CDR2 FQGNSA. Trimming cost V 4 bases and J 1 base; bases outside gene matches: 12. There are 17 residues in the CDR3. The CDR3 sequence: CASSSRNRGTVQETQYF. As DNA, the CDR3 is TGTGCCAGCAGCTCAAGGAACAGGGGTACCGTCCAAGAGACCCAGTACTTC.

The chain uses TRBV10-3 and TRBJ1-1, with 8 positions matching TRBD1. The CDR3 covers 16 residues. CDR1 is ENHRY, CDR2 SYGVKD, per germline. V gave up 9 bases and J gave up 0 bases; unmatched junction bases: 12. The CDR3 here is CAINGQGGIMNTEAFF. CDR3 nucleotides: TGTGCCATAAATGGACAGGGAGGGATCATGAACACTGAAGCTTTCTTT.